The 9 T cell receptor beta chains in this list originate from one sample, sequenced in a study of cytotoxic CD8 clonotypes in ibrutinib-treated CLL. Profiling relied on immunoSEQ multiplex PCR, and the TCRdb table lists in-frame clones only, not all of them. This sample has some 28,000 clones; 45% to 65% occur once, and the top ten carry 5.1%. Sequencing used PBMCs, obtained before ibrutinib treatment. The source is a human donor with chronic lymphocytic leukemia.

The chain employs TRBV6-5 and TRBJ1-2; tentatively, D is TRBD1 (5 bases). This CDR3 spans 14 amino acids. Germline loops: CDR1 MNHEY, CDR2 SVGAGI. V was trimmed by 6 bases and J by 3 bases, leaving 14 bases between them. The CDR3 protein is CASSDPRGYYGYTF. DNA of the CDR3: TGTGCCAGCAGCGACCCACGGGGCTACTATGGCTACACCTTC.

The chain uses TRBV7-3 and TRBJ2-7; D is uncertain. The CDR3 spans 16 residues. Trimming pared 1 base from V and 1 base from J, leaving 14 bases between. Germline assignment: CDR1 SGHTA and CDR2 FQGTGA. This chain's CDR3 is CASSLKRSRASYEQYF. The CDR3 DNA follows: TGTGCCAGCAGCTTAAAACGGTCCAGAGCTTCCTACGAGCAGTACTTC.

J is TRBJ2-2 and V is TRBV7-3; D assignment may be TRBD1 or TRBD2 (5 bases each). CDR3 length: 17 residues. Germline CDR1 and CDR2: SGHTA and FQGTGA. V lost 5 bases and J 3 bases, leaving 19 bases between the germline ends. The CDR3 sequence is CASSLEGIGAYTGELFF. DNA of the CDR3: TGTGCCAGCAGCCTAGAGGGGATAGGGGCCTACACCGGGGAGCTGTTTTTT.

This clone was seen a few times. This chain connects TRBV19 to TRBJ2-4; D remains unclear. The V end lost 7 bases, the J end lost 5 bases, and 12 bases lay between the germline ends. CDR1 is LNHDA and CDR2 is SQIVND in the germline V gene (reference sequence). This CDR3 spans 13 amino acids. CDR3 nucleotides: TGTGCCAGTAATTTTGCAGGAGAAAACATTCAGTACTTC. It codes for CASNFAGENIQYF.

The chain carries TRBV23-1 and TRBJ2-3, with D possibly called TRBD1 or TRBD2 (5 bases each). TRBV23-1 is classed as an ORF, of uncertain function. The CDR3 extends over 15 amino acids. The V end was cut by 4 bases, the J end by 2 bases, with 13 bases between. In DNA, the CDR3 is TGCGCCAGCAGTCGAACAGGTCGGGACACAGATACGCAGTATTTT. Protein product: CASSRTGRDTDTQYF.

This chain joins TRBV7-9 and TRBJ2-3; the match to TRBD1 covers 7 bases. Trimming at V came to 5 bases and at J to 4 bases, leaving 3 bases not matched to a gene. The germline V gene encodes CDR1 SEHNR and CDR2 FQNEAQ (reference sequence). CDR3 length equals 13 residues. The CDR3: CASSTDRADTQYF. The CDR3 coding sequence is TGTGCCAGCAGCACAGACAGGGCAGATACGCAGTATTTT.

The CDR3 spells CAAGTFSDRVGYTF. DNA of the CDR3: TGTGCCGCCGGGACATTTTCGGACAGGGTCGGCTACACCTTC. V usage is TRBV6-6 and J usage is TRBJ1-2; 8 nucleotides match TRBD1. V gave up 11 bases and J gave up 8 bases; unmatched junction bases: 16. This CDR3 has 14 amino acids. Germline V CDR1 and CDR2: MNHNY, SVGAGI (reference sequence).

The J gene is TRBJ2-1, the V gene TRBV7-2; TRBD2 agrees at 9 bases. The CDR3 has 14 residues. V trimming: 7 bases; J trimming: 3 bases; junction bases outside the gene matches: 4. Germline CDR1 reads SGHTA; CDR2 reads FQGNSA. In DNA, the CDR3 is TGTGCCAGCAAAATGACTAGCGGCTACAATGAGCAGTTCTTC. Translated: CASKMTSGYNEQFF.

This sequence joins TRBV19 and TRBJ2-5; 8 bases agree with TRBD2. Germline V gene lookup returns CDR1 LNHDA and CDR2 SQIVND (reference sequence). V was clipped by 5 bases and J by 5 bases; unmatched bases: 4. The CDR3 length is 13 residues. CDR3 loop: CASSSQRGETQYF. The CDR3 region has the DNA TGTGCCAGTAGTTCCCAGCGGGGGGAGACCCAGTACTTC.